The T cell receptor beta chain under discussion was sequenced for a study of T cell changes during pregnancy in multiple sclerosis. This CDR3 contains 12 residues. Germline CDR1 reads SGHVS; CDR2 reads FQNEAQ. The germline V and J ends were trimmed by 5 bases and 4 bases, with 9 bases remaining between them. Using immunoSEQ multiplex PCR, the repertoire was profiled, and TCRdb retains in-frame clones only, with some absent. The sample lists under 65,000 clones; over 90% were seen once. This clone has more than one count but fewer than ten. This sequence joins TRBV7-8 and TRBJ2-7, with D perhaps TRBD1 (6 bases). The receptor comes from a female donor in good health, enrolled as a control in a pregnancy study. The sample was CD4+ T cells from peripheral blood mononuclear cells, taken after pregnancy. CDR3 sequence (DNA): TGTGCCAGCAGCAGACAGGTGTACGAGCAGTACTTC. Protein product: CASSRQVYEQYF.